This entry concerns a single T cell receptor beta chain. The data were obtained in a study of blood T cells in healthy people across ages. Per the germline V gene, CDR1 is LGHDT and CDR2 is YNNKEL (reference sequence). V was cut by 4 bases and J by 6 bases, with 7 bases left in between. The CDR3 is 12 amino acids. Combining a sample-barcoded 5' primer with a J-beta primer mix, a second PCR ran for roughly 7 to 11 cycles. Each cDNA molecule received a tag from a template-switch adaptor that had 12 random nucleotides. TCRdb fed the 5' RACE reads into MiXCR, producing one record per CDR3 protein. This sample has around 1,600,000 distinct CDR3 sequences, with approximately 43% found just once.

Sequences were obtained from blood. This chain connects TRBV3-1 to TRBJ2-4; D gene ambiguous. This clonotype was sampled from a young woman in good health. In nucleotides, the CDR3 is TGTGCCAGCAGCCGCCCGGGAAACATTCAGTACTTC. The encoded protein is CASSRPGNIQYF.